The 22 T cell receptor beta chains below come from one sample, sequenced in a study of blood T cell repertoires in COVID-19. Some clones are missing from TCRdb's copy, which holds only in-frame ones; the method was immunoSEQ multiplex PCR. The table has about 410,000 clones, 90% seen once. Sequenced sample: PBMCs or T cells enriched from blood (not recorded which). The receptor set was obtained from a man aged 18 to 30 who had recovered from COVID-19.

The rearrangement links TRBV5-4 to TRBJ1-2, with TRBD1 as a possible D gene (5 bases). The ends were cut back, 2 bases at V and 6 bases at J, with 8 bases in the middle. This CDR3 has 12 amino acids. Germline-derived CDR1 and CDR2 are SGHNT and YYREEE (reference sequence). The CDR3 DNA reads as TGTGCCAGCAGCTTTTCGGGGGATGGCTACACCTTC. Its translation: CASSFSGDGYTF.

This clone was seen a single time. The gene calls are TRBV5-6 and TRBJ1-1; D remains ambiguous. The CDR3 runs to 14 residues. Germline CDR1 SGHDT, CDR2 YYEEEE. V lost 3 bases, J lost 1 base, and 10 bases lay in between. The CDR3 loop reads CASSSGLKNTEAFF. The DNA for the CDR3 is TGTGCCAGCAGCTCCGGACTCAAGAACACTGAAGCTTTCTTT.

The V call is TRBV7-9, the J call TRBJ1-2; 7 nucleotides agree with TRBD1. CDR3 length: 15 residues. V was clipped by 3 bases and J by 4 bases; unmatched bases: 8. Germline lookup yields CDR1 SEHNR and CDR2 FQNEAQ (reference sequence). The CDR3 DNA reads TGTGCCAGCAGCTTGACGACAGGGTCGGCCTATGGCTACACCTTC. Protein sequence: CASSLTTGSAYGYTF.

V is TRBV7-9 and J is TRBJ2-3; 8 bases are shared with TRBD2. The V and J ends lost 1 base and 7 bases, in that order; junction bases with no gene match: 7. Per germline, CDR1 SEHNR and CDR2 FQNEAQ (reference sequence). CDR3 length: 15 amino acids. CDR3 in DNA: TGTGCCAGCAGCTTAGGCGGGAGCGGGGGAAATACGCAGTATTTT. Its protein product is CASSLGGSGGNTQYF.

This rearrangement joins TRBV12-3 or TRBV12-4 to TRBJ1-2; D may be TRBD1 (6 bases). V lost 6 bases and J lost 4, with 12 bases in between. The CDR3 spans 13 residues. The CDR3 sequence is CASRTGNAYGYTF. CDR3 DNA sequence: TGTGCCAGCAGAACAGGGAATGCCTATGGCTACACCTTC.

This chain uses TRBV7-6 with TRBJ1-4; 7 positions agree with TRBD1. Germline V gene lookup returns CDR1 SGHVS and CDR2 FNYEAQ. The CDR3 length is 15 residues. V was pared by 6 bases and J by 3 bases, with 7 bases of the junction left unmatched. The CDR3 DNA sequence: TGTGCCAGCAGTGCCCAACAGGGGTCTAATGAAAAACTGTTTTTT. Translating gives CASSAQQGSNEKLFF.

V is TRBV7-2 and J is TRBJ1-3; 8 nucleotides line up with TRBD1. The trim removed 5 bases at V and 2 bases at J, leaving 2 bases unmatched. The CDR3 runs to 14 residues. Germline CDR1 and CDR2: SGHTA and FQGNSA. CDR3: CASSTGGTGNTIYF. The CDR3, as DNA: TGTGCCAGCAGCACAGGGGGGACTGGAAACACCATATATTTT.

The chain carries TRBV24-1 and TRBJ1-5; TRBD1 aligns across 9 bases. Trimming took 4 bases from V and 7 from J; bases not matched to a gene: 7. Germline lookup yields CDR1 KGHDR and CDR2 SFDVKD. The CDR3 runs 15 residues. The CDR3 is CATSDLQGAGQPQHF. The CDR3 nucleotides are TGTGCCACCAGTGACCTACAGGGGGCGGGCCAGCCCCAGCATTTT.

The rearrangement links TRBV5-1 to TRBJ1-1; D is possibly TRBD1 (6 bases). CDR1 SGHRS and CDR2 YFSETQ come from the germline V gene. The ends were cut back, 2 bases at V and 6 bases at J, with 17 bases in the middle. This CDR3 is built from 15 residues. In DNA form, the CDR3 reads TGCGCCAGCAGCTTTCGGGGACACGGGGAGTCTGAAGCTTTCTTT. Encoded protein: CASSFRGHGESEAFF.

J is TRBJ2-7 and V is TRBV5-1; D uncertain. This CDR3 contains 15 residues. Germline assignment: CDR1 SGHRS and CDR2 YFSETQ. Trimming pared 4 bases from V and 1 base from J, leaving 15 bases between. CDR3 nucleotides: TGCGCCAGCAGCCCCCTCGGTACAGCATCCTACGAGCAGTACTTC. It specifies CASSPLGTASYEQYF.

The V and J genes are TRBV15 and TRBJ1-6; TRBD1 aligns across 8 bases. This CDR3 comprises 17 residues. The J segment lost 3 bases and the V segment lost 6 bases, leaving 10 bases of the junction unmatched. The germline CDR1 and CDR2 sequences are LNHNV and YYDKDF (reference sequence). The CDR3 region is CATRGVLDRGYNSPLHF. The CDR3 DNA sequence: TGTGCCACCAGGGGGGTTTTAGACAGGGGCTATAATTCACCCCTCCACTTT.

The chain is built from TRBV6-5 and TRBJ2-5; 14 bases are shared with TRBD2. The CDR3 spans 14 residues. In germline, CDR1 is MNHEY, CDR2 SVGAGI. V lost 10 bases and J lost 5; bases outside the gene matches: 6. The chain's CDR3 is CATRLAGGPETQYF. CDR3 DNA: TGTGCCACCAGACTAGCGGGGGGGCCGGAGACCCAGTACTTC.

This chain links TRBV10-3 with TRBJ2-1, with 12 nucleotides matching TRBD2. The J segment lost 7 bases and the V segment lost 10 bases, leaving 11 bases of the junction unmatched. The V gene's germline CDR1 is ENHRY and CDR2 SYGVKD. This CDR3 spans 15 amino acids. The CDR3 is CATSPTSGRSNEQFF. CDR3 bases: TGTGCCACCTCTCCGACTAGCGGGAGATCAAATGAGCAGTTCTTC.

This clone occurred once. V and J are TRBV2 and TRBJ2-7; tentatively, D is TRBD1 (6 bases). Deletions cut 6 bases from V and 2 bases from J, with 17 bases between. Germline lookup yields CDR1 SNHLY and CDR2 FYNNEI. This CDR3 is built from 15 residues. CDR3 sequence (DNA): TGTGCCAGCAGCGCAACAGGGCCGGGACCCTACGAGCAGTACTTC. It encodes CASSATGPGPYEQYF.

The chain employs TRBV2 and TRBJ2-5, with TRBD2 matching 10 bases. The V gene end was trimmed by 8 bases and the J gene end by 0 bases; junction bases not matched to a gene: 9. CDR1 SNHLY and CDR2 FYNNEI come from the germline V gene. CDR3 size: 16 residues. The CDR3 region is CASAGPLAGDQETQYF. The CDR3 DNA reads TGTGCCAGCGCCGGTCCGCTAGCGGGGGACCAAGAGACCCAGTACTTC.

The chain recombines TRBV5-1 with TRBJ2-1, with D possibly being TRBD2 (5 bases). The CDR3 runs 14 residues. V lost 1 base and J 5 bases, leaving 10 bases between the germline ends. CDR1 and CDR2 (germline): SGHRS, YFSETQ. CDR3: CASSLTAGNNEQFF. The DNA for the CDR3 is TGCGCCAGCAGCTTGACGGCGGGCAACAATGAGCAGTTCTTC.

This chain uses TRBV3-1 (or the pseudogene TRBV3-2) with TRBJ1-2; TRBD1 aligns across 9 bases. The V gene end was trimmed by 1 base and the J gene end by 7 bases; junction bases not matched to a gene: 7. Germline lookup yields CDR1 LGHDT and CDR2 YNNKEL (reference sequence). The CDR3 extends over 15 amino acids. The CDR3 here is CASSQGDRVVAGYTF. CDR3 bases: TGTGCCAGCAGCCAAGGGGACAGGGTGGTGGCTGGCTACACCTTC.

This chain uses TRBV7-3 with TRBJ2-1; unclear D gene. Trimming left V 2 bases short and J 4 bases short, with 6 bases between. The CDR3 runs 13 residues. Per the germline V gene, CDR1 is SGHTA and CDR2 is FQGTGA. The CDR3 DNA sequence: TGTGCCAGCAGCTTATCACTTTACAATGAGCAGTTCTTC. Protein: CASSLSLYNEQFF. Variable domain in full (rest from reference TRBV7-3 and TRBJ2-1): GAGVSQTPSNKVTEKGKYVELRCDPISGHTALYWYRQSLGQGPEFLIYFQGTGAADDSGLPNDRFFAVRPEGSVSTLKIQRTERGDSAVYLCASSLSLYNEQFFGPGTRLTVL.

The table lists this clone with a count of one. The CDR3 coding sequence is TGTGCCAGCAGCCCAGGGATTGTGAGCACAGATACGCAGTATTTT. Amino acid sequence: CASSPGIVSTDTQYF. The rearrangement uses TRBV6-5 and TRBJ2-3; a possible D gene is TRBD1 (5 bases). Trimming took 6 bases from V and 0 from J, leaving 13 bases between them. CDR3 length equals 15 residues. Germline-derived CDR1 and CDR2 are MNHEY and SVGAGI.

The chain recombines TRBV9 with TRBJ2-3, with TRBD2 matching over 7 bases. The germline gives CDR1 SGDLS, CDR2 YYNGEE. J lost 6 bases, V lost 4 bases, and 5 bases had no gene match. This CDR3 has 13 residues. Here the CDR3 DNA reads TGTGCCAGCAGCCGTGGGGAGGGGGATACGCAGTATTTT. This gives the protein CASSRGEGDTQYF.

J is TRBJ1-4 and V is TRBV5-1; 11 bases fit TRBD1. CDR3 size: 15 residues. CDR1 is SGHRS, CDR2 YFSETQ, per germline. Trimming removed 1 base from V and 7 bases from J; junction bases left unmatched: 3. The chain's CDR3 is CASSLFGQGAEKLFF. The CDR3 nucleotides are TGCGCCAGCAGCTTGTTTGGACAGGGGGCTGAAAAACTGTTTTTT. Looking up the rest from reference TRBV5-1 and TRBJ1-4 gives the full variable domain: KAGVTQTPRYLIKTRGQQVTLSCSPISGHRSVSWYQQTPGQGLQFLFEYFSETQRNKGNFPGRFSGRQFSNSRSEMNVSTLELGDSALYLCASSLFGQGAEKLFFGSGTQLSVL.

The chain has TRBV27 and TRBJ2-7, with D perhaps matching TRBD2 (6 bases). With 4 bases removed from V and 4 bases from J, the gap between germline ends came to 11 bases. The CDR3 has 13 residues. CDR1 and CDR2 (germline): MNHEY, SMNVEV (reference sequence). The DNA for the CDR3 is TGTGCCAGCAGTTCGCGGGGCCTGTACGAGCAGTACTTC. Translated, it gives CASSSRGLYEQYF.